Listed below are T cell receptor beta chains from one sample, sequenced in a study of T cell responses to AZD1222 COVID-19 vaccine. Data came from immunoSEQ multiplex PCR; TCRdb stores just in-frame clones and leaves some out. The sample holds about 130,000 clones, 88% seen once. The source was peripheral blood, collected on day 0 of AZD1222 vaccination. These TCRs come from an adult in good health. The CDR3 runs from the conserved cysteine through the conserved F or W. D genes are given only for firm matches. Size values are once, few and many counts, or a class for expanded clones, and some rows have none.

few,NA,TRBJ1-1,TRBV5-4,TGTGCCAGCAGCTTGGCCCAGAGGGCCACTGAAGCTTTCTTT,CASSLAQRATEAFF
NA,TRBD1,TRBJ1-6,TRBV11-3,TGTGCCAGCAGCCCGGGACAGGGGAATTCACCCCTCCACTTT,CASSPGQGNSPLHF
NA,NA,TRBJ2-7,TRBV7-9,TGTGCCAGCAGCCTTAGTGAACGCGAGCAGTACTTC,CASSLSEREQYF
once,NA,TRBJ1-2,TRBV18,TGTGCCAGCCCCGCCCTGGGGAACTATGGCTACACCTTC,CASPALGNYGYTF
NA,NA,TRBJ2-7,TRBV11-3,TGTGCCAGCAGCTCACAGGTTACCTACGAGCAGTACTTC,CASSSQVTYEQYF
NA,TRBD2,TRBJ2-5,TRBV19,TGTGCCAGTAGCCTACTAGCGGGAGAGACCCAGTACTTC,CASSLLAGETQYF
NA,NA,TRBJ2-2,TRBV18,TGTGCCAGCTCACCGTATACCGGGGAGCTGTTTTTT,CASSPYTGELFF
NA,NA,TRBJ2-7,TRBV7-2,TGTGCCAGCAGCTTGGCCGACCACCTACTTACCGAGCAGTACTTC,CASSLADHLLTEQYF
NA,NA,TRBJ1-4,TRBV5-1,TGCGCCAGCAGCTTCTCCGGGTCCTCTAATGAAAAACTGTTTTTT,CASSFSGSSNEKLFF
NA,NA,TRBJ2-4,TRBV14,TGTGCCAGCAACCCAGGGTTGTTGTCCAAAAACATTCAGTACTTC,CASNPGLLSKNIQYF
once,NA,TRBJ2-6,TRBV5-5,TGTGCCAGCAGCTTTGGTGGTTCTGGGGCCAACGTCCTGACTTTC,CASSFGGSGANVLTF
NA,NA,TRBJ1-3,TRBV9,TGTGCCAGCAGCGCCGACTGGCTCGACTCTGGAAACACCATATATTTT,CASSADWLDSGNTIYF
NA,TRBD2,TRBJ2-1,TRBV28,TGTGCCAGCAGTTTAAGAGCGGCTAGCGGGAGTAGGTATGAGCAGTTCTTC,CASSLRAASGSRYEQFF
NA,TRBD2,TRBJ2-1,TRBV5-4,TGTGCCAGCAGCGATGGGACTAGCGGATACAATGAGCAGTTCTTC,CASSDGTSGYNEQFF
NA,TRBD2,TRBJ2-5,TRBV5-4,TGTGCCAGCAGCTTGGTGGCTAGCGGGGGCCAAGAGACCCAGTACTTC,CASSLVASGGQETQYF
NA,NA,TRBJ1-1,TRBV7-2,TGTGCCAGCAGCCCCCGGGACCCTGGGACTGAAGCTTTCTTT,CASSPRDPGTEAFF
NA,NA,TRBJ1-6,TRBV5-1,TGCGCCAGCAGCTCAGGACAACGGGACCATTCACCCCTCCACTTT,CASSSGQRDHSPLHF
NA,NA,TRBJ2-7,TRBV27,TGTGCCACCCATGACCGGACAGCACCCTACGAGCAGTACTTC,CATHDRTAPYEQYF
NA,TRBD1,TRBJ1-6,TRBV6-5,TGTGCCAGCGGGCCAAGGGACAGGACTTATTCACCCCTCCACTTT,CASGPRDRTYSPLHF
NA,TRBD2,TRBJ2-1,TRBV7-2,TGTGCCAGCAGCTTAGCTTTTGCGGGGGGCTACAATGAGCAGTTCTTC,CASSLAFAGGYNEQFF
NA,TRBD2,TRBJ2-3,TRBV27,TGTGCCAGCAGTTCCAATAGCGGGAGAGGGGATACGCAGTATTTT,CASSSNSGRGDTQYF
NA,TRBD1,TRBJ1-2,TRBV29-1,TGCAGCGTAGGACAGGGGGCGCCTGGCTATGGCTACACCTTC,CSVGQGAPGYGYTF
NA,TRBD2,TRBJ2-5,TRBV14,TGTGCCAGCAGCCAGGGGGGGGACGGAGAGACCCAGTACTTC,CASSQGGDGETQYF
NA,TRBD1,TRBJ1-4,TRBV9,TGTGCCAGCAGCACAGGGGGGCAGGGGGTTAATGAAAAACTGTTTTTT,CASSTGGQGVNEKLFF
NA,NA,TRBJ2-1,TRBV18,TGTGCCAGCTCACCGGACGAGTACAATGAGCAGTTCTTC,CASSPDEYNEQFF
NA,TRBD2,TRBJ2-1,TRBV15,TGTGCCACCAGCAGCGCAGCGGGAGGATTCCATGAGCAGTTCTTC,CATSSAAGGFHEQFF
NA,NA,TRBJ1-2,TRBV5-4,TGTGCCAGCAGCTATCAGGGGTTCATTGGCTACACCTTC,CASSYQGFIGYTF
NA,TRBD1,TRBJ1-5,TRBV12-5,TGTGCTAGTGCCCACGGGACAGCAAATCAGCCCCAGCATTTT,CASAHGTANQPQHF
NA,TRBD1,TRBJ2-7,TRBV6-5,TGTGCCAGCAGGCGAACCGGGACAGGGAATTTCGAGCAGTACTTC,CASRRTGTGNFEQYF